This T cell receptor beta chain stems from a study of cytomegalovirus exposure and HLA in healthy donors. Study findings and constraints: The productive fraction for most TCR beta V segments was about 87% or about 30% in an earlier analysis. In a later analysis, TCR association rates varied by HLA locus: DRB1 most, HLA-C fewest. The study reported that TCR beta sequences accurately predicted HLA-A and HLA-B alleles in most subjects.

The PCR contained 60 Vbeta and 13 Jbeta primers. Libraries were prepared by immunoSEQ multiplex PCR; TCRdb keeps only in-frame clonotypes and omits some of them. The table has some 240,000 clones, almost 80% seen once. Turning to this clone: Its antigen is unknown.

The sample taken for sequencing was PBMCs. The sequence came from a male donor in good health and CMV-seronegative.

DNA of the CDR3: TGCGCCAGCAGCCAAGACCCGGGGAGAGGAAACACCATATATTTT. Protein sequence: CASSQDPGRGNTIYF. This chain connects TRBV4-1 to TRBJ1-3; unclear D gene. There are 15 residues in the CDR3. Germline loops: CDR1 MGHRA, CDR2 YSYEKL. Trimming took 0 bases from V and 4 from J, leaving 10 bases between them.